This T cell receptor (beta chain) was profiled in a study of breast tumors, draining lymph nodes, adjacent tissues. Breast cancer patients provided tissue from their axillary draining lymph nodes. Study-wide findings and caveats: Tumors had less TCR diversity than lymph nodes, more than nontumor tissue. Most tumor T cells seemingly derive from lymph node, then expand in tumor. Tumor T cell lymph node origin was a supported hypothesis, not proven.

This clonotype appeared a few times. Its antigen is unknown. Trimming stripped 6 bases from V and 4 bases from J, with 18 bases between. The CDR3 has 15 amino acids. Germline V gene lookup returns CDR1 MNHEY and CDR2 SVGAGI. MiXCR, applied by TCRdb to the multiplex PCR reads, yields one record per CDR3 protein. The data contain 180,000 or so distinct CDR3 sequences, over 25% of them singletons. This clonotype was obtained from a female donor with breast cancer. Some clones in this sample may be carry-over from other donors' samples. The chain joins TRBV6-5 to TRBJ1-2; D call uncertain. What was sequenced was axillary lymph node tissue. Written as DNA, the CDR3 is TGTGCCAGCAGCCCCGGGAGGGCAGTTCTCTATGGCTACACCTTC. Amino acid sequence: CASSPGRAVLYGYTF.